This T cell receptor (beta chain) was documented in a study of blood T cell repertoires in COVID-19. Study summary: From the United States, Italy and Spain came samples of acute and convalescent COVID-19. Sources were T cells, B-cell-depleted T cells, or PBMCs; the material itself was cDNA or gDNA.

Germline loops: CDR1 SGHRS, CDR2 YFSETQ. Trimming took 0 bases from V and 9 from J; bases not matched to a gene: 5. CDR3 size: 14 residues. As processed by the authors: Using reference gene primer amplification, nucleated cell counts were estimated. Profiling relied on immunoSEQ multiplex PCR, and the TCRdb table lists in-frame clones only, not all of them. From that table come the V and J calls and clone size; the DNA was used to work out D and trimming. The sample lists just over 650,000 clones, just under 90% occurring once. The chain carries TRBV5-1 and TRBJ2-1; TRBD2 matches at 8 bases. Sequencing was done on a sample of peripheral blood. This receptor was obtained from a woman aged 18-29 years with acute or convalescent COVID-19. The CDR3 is CASSLDGGAREQFF. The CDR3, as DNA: TGCGCCAGCAGCTTGGACGGGGGGGCCCGTGAGCAGTTCTTC.